What follows are 3 T cell receptor beta chains derived from one specimen sequenced in a study of post-analysis software for immune sequencing data. Sequencing libraries made from TCR beta cDNA carried unique molecular identifiers. One entry per CDR3 protein, called by TCRdb with MiXCR from the PCR reads. The sample includes about 820,000 distinct CDR3 sequences, roughly 50% of them seen just once. For these receptors, no antigen is known. Findings and limits, study-wide: When patients were compared with controls, 4 or 5 TRBV segments were more frequent, TRBV5-6, TRBV5-1 and TRBV20-1 among them.

Sequencing used blood. Every receptor here comes from a girl between 5 and 17 years old with multiple sclerosis.

V is TRBV6-6 and J is TRBJ1-5; 8 bases align to TRBD1. CDR1 MNHNY and CDR2 SVGAGI come from the germline V gene (reference sequence). The CDR3 contains 14 residues. V shed 7 bases, J shed 4 bases, and the junction held 6 bases outside the gene matches. The CDR3 bases are TGTGCCAGCACTACAGGGGGTTTGAATCAGCCCCAGCATTTT. This translates into CASTTGGLNQPQHF.

This chain joins TRBV5-1 and TRBJ2-3; D remains ambiguous. CDR3 length: 16 residues. The V end lost 4 bases, the J end lost 0 bases, and 15 bases lay between the germline ends. Per germline, CDR1 SGHRS and CDR2 YFSETQ. The CDR3 protein is CASSPKAKPSTDTQYF. As DNA, the CDR3 is TGCGCCAGCAGCCCCAAGGCCAAGCCTAGCACAGATACGCAGTATTTT.

The chain has TRBV29-1 and TRBJ2-7; D uncertain. The CDR3 is 13 amino acids. Germline CDR1 SQVTM, CDR2 ANQGSEA. The V end was cut by 4 bases, the J end by 4 bases, with 14 bases between. This chain's CDR3 is CSVVWVDRYEQYF. For the CDR3, the DNA is TGCAGCGTTGTCTGGGTTGATCGTTACGAGCAGTACTTC.